This is a list of T cell receptor beta chains from one sample in a study of identical twins. TCRdb reanalysed the 5' RACE reads using MiXCR and keeps one entry per CDR3 protein. The table records over 600,000 distinct CDR3 sequences, 21% of them present only once. These records were also assigned to another study, of T cells expressing NK-cell markers.

Sequencing input: PBMCs. All receptors derive from a woman between 18 and 30 years old in good health. CDR3s include the opening cysteine and the closing phenylalanine or tryptophan. D genes are given only for firm matches. Size tells how often a clone was seen (once, few, many) or the class of an expanded clone, and some rows leave it out.

-,TRBJ2-7,TRBV6-1,few,TGTGCCAGCAGTATTCAAACAGGACCCAACGAGCAGTACTTC,CASSIQTGPNEQYF
-,TRBJ1-1,TRBV6-1,few,TGTGCCAGCAGCGCCTCACGGAACACTGAAGCTTTCTTT,CASSASRNTEAFF
TRBD2,TRBJ2-3,TRBV7-2,few,TGTGCCAGCAGCTCGACTAGCGGGAGGATGGATACGCAGTATTTT,CASSSTSGRMDTQYF
-,TRBJ1-1,TRBV12-3/TRBV12-4,-,TGTGCCAGCAGTGTCCGGGACATTAAGGCTTTCTTT,CASSVRDIKAFF
-,TRBJ2-3,TRBV20-1,many,TGCAGTGCCTTTAGGACAGTCTCGTGGGCAGATACGCAGTATTTT,CSAFRTVSWADTQYF
-,TRBJ2-2,TRBV12-3/TRBV12-4,-,TGTGCCAGCACCTTAGGGGGTGTAAACACCGGGGAGCTGTTTTTT,CASTLGGVNTGELFF
TRBD1,TRBJ2-7,TRBV6-5,many,TGTGCCAGCAGTTACGGACAGGGGGCCTACGAGCAGTACTTC,CASSYGQGAYEQYF
-,TRBJ2-3,TRBV12-3/TRBV12-4,few,TGTGCCAGCAGAGAGGGACCCTCGTCCTACACAGATACGCAGTATTTT,CASREGPSSYTDTQYF
-,TRBJ2-1,TRBV5-1,-,TGCGCCAGCAGCTACGCCCGGAATAATGAGCAGTTCTTC,CASSYARNNEQFF
-,TRBJ2-1,TRBV4-3,few,TGCGCCAGCAGCCAAGATCTGAGCGGAAGACAGTTCTTC,CASSQDLSGRQFF
-,TRBJ2-1,TRBV20-1,-,TGCAGTGCTTCCGGGACGGCGACCCCCTACAATGAGCAGTTCTTC,CSASGTATPYNEQFF
-,TRBJ2-7,TRBV12-3/TRBV12-4,-,TGTGCCAGCAGTTTCGGGGGGCTCTACGAGCAGTACTTC,CASSFGGLYEQYF
TRBD2,TRBJ2-7,TRBV27,-,TGTGCCAGCAGTTCCTGGACTAGCGGCGGGGACGAGCAGTACTTC,CASSSWTSGGDEQYF
TRBD2,TRBJ2-3,TRBV12-3/TRBV12-4,many,TGTGCCAGCAGTTCTCGGGCTAGCGGCAACACAGATACGCAGTATTTT,CASSSRASGNTDTQYF
-,TRBJ2-1,TRBV3-1,-,TGTGCCAGCGCGTTCGAGGGAGGACTCCGCTACAATGAGCAGTTCTTC,CASAFEGGLRYNEQFF
-,TRBJ2-1,TRBV10-3,-,TGTGCCATCAGTGATAAGGACAATGAGCAGTTCTTC,CAISDKDNEQFF
TRBD1,TRBJ2-2,TRBV6-1,-,TGTGCCAGCAGTCGGACAGGGCATTCCACCGGGGAGCTGTTTTTT,CASSRTGHSTGELFF
-,TRBJ2-7,TRBV7-9,-,TGTGCCAGCAGCCAACAGGGTGATTACTCCTACGAGCAGTACTTC,CASSQQGDYSYEQYF
-,TRBJ1-5,TRBV5-4,-,TGTGCCAGCAACCCGTGGGGAGGCAAAGACAAGCATTTT,CASNPWGGKDKHF
TRBD2,TRBJ2-3,TRBV11-2,-,TGTGCCAGCAGCTTCCGGGGAGGACTAGCGGGAATAAGCACAGATACGCAGTATTTT,CASSFRGGLAGISTDTQYF
TRBD2,TRBJ2-5,TRBV5-1,few,TGCGCCAGCAGCCCTCCAGGACTAGCGGGAGGAGAGACCCAGTACTTC,CASSPPGLAGGETQYF
-,TRBJ2-7,TRBV10-3,-,TGTGCCATTGCCACGGACGCAACCTGGAACGAGCAGTACTTC,CAIATDATWNEQYF
-,TRBJ2-1,TRBV3-1,few,TGTGCCAGCAGCCAAGTAATAGAAGAGCAGTTCTTC,CASSQVIEEQFF
-,TRBJ1-1,TRBV30,-,TGTGCCTGGAGTGTACGCCCGAACACTGAAGCTTTCTTT,CAWSVRPNTEAFF
-,TRBJ1-2,TRBV5-6,few,TGTGCCAGCAGCCGCGGGGGCCAAGCCTATGGCTACACCTTC,CASSRGGQAYGYTF
-,TRBJ2-5,TRBV20-1,-,TGCAGTGCTAGGGGGCACGGAGCTCACCCCCAAGAGACCCAGTACTTC,CSARGHGAHPQETQYF
-,TRBJ2-1,TRBV10-3,few,TGTGCCATCAGGGCCGGGACCTCAGGGGATGAGCAGTTCTTC,CAIRAGTSGDEQFF
TRBD1,TRBJ2-5,TRBV20-1,few,TGCAGTGCTATCTCTACAGGGACAGGGTGGCAAGAGACCCAGTACTTC,CSAISTGTGWQETQYF
TRBD1,TRBJ1-3,TRBV20-1,-,TGCAGTGCACCCGCGTGGACAGGAGGTGACACCATATATTTT,CSAPAWTGGDTIYF
TRBD2,TRBJ2-7,TRBV11-2,-,TGTGCCAGCAGCCCGGGGGGGACCTCCGAGCAGTACTTC,CASSPGGTSEQYF
TRBD2,TRBJ2-7,TRBV4-3,-,TGCGCCAGCAGCCCGTACGTCACGGGACTAGCGATCTACGAGCAGTACTTC,CASSPYVTGLAIYEQYF
TRBD1,TRBJ2-6,TRBV12-3/TRBV12-4,many,TGTGCCAGCAGTTTACTCAGGGGGCGATCGTTTGGGGCCAACGTCCTGACTTTC,CASSLLRGRSFGANVLTF
-,TRBJ1-5,TRBV20-1,many,TGCAGTGCTAGGAGAGGGAACAAATACAATCAGCCCCAGCATTTT,CSARRGNKYNQPQHF
-,TRBJ2-3,TRBV5-5,-,TGTGCCAGCAGCTTGGAGATTGGGCGGACCCGCACAGATACGCAGTATTTT,CASSLEIGRTRTDTQYF
-,TRBJ2-7,TRBV9,many,TGTGCCAGCAGCCCAGGGGAGGGGGCCTACGAGCAGTACTTC,CASSPGEGAYEQYF
TRBD1,TRBJ2-3,TRBV7-2,many,TGTGCCAGCAGCTTAGACAGGGGAGATACGCAGTATTTT,CASSLDRGDTQYF
-,TRBJ1-1,TRBV12-3/TRBV12-4,few,TGTGCCAGCAGTTTATCTGTAAGGGCAGGGACGACGAACACTGAAGCTTTCTTT,CASSLSVRAGTTNTEAFF
-,TRBJ2-5,TRBV11-2,few,TGTGCCAGCAGCTACCCCCTAGCGCAGGAGGCTCAAGAGACCCAGTACTTC,CASSYPLAQEAQETQYF
-,TRBJ2-2,TRBV15,few,TGTGCCACCAGCCGGGATCATAGCACCGGGGAGCTGTTTTTT,CATSRDHSTGELFF